This T cell receptor beta chain was observed in a study of response to subunit inactivated influenza vaccine. Study-wide results and caveats: Authors suggested each seasonal influenza vaccination recruits few new T cells.

The CDR3 is 14 residues long. In germline, CDR1 is SNHLY, CDR2 FYNNEI. V was clipped by 4 bases and J by 7 bases, with 17 bases between them. In the case of this clonotype: As yet, its antigen is unknown.

In TCRdb, the RT-PCR reads were re-called with MiXCR into one record per CDR3 protein. The repertoire holds a few hundred thousand distinct CDR3 sequences, with 14% as singletons. The chain employs TRBV2 and TRBJ2-7, with D possibly being TRBD1 (6 bases). This clonotype originated in a man aged 45-60 years who received an inactivated influenza vaccine. The sequencing used PBMCs from blood, collected 11 to 12 days after vaccination. CDR3 in amino acids: CASSAGALYGEQYF. The CDR3 nucleotides are TGTGCCAGCAGTGCAGGGGCCCTATATGGGGAGCAGTACTTC. Filled out from reference TRBV2 and TRBJ2-7, the complete variable domain reads EPEVTQTPSHQVTQMGQEVILRCVPISNHLYFYWYRQILGQKVEFLVSFYNNEISEKSEIFDDQFSVERPDGSNFTLKIRSTKLEDSAMYFCASSAGALYGEQYFGPGTRLTVT.